This entry concerns a single T cell receptor beta chain. Antigen: not known. The CDR3 consists of 12 residues. The germline V and J ends were trimmed by 3 bases and 8 bases, with 13 bases remaining between them. The germline V gene has CDR1 SQVTM and CDR2 ANQGSEA. These data originate in a study of blood T cells in healthy people across ages. Study in general: There was about one barcoded beta molecule captured by template switching per two T cells. Study-wide findings and caveats: As age increased, TCR beta diversity per million T cells fell in a roughly linear fashion.

Next came a second PCR, run for about 6 to 12 cycles, which used a sample-barcoded 5' primer along with a J-beta primer mix. Every cDNA molecule carried a tag from a template-switch adaptor bearing 12 random nucleotides. Per-sample output comprised a minimum of 3 million paired-end reads containing CDR3. TCRdb re-analysed the 5' RACE reads in MiXCR, keeping a single row per CDR3 protein. Of some 1,800,000 distinct CDR3 sequences listed, about 39% were seen once; the top ten hold 23%. The TCR originated in a human donor in good health. V gene TRBV29-1 combines with J gene TRBJ1-1, with D unclear. The specimen sequenced was blood. CDR3 nucleotide sequence: TGCAGCGTTGATCGAGGGCTGCGGGAAGCTTTCTTT. As protein: CSVDRGLREAFF.